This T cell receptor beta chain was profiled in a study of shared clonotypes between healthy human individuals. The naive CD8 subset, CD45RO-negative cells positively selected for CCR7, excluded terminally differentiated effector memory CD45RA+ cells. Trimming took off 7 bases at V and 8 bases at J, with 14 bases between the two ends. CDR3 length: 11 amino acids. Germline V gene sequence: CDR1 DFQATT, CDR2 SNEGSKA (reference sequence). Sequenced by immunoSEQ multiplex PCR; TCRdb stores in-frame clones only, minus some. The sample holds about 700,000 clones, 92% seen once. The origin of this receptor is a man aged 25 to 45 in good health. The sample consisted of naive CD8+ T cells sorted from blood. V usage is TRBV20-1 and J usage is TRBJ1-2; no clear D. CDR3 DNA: TGCAGTGGGAGCGAGCAATTGGGCTACACCTTC. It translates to CSGSEQLGYTF.